This T cell receptor (beta chain) was identified during a study of circulating and synovial CD4+ cells in juvenile arthritis. The study's findings and limits: Diversity here was lower than in bulk blood CD4 cells. Bulk blood CD4 samples held at least an order of magnitude more or fewer genomes than CPL. Compared with bulk blood, circulating pathogenic-like lymphocytes shared substantially more CDR3 sequences with synovial T cells.

This clone was seen only once. Its antigen remains unidentified. Some clones are missing from TCRdb's copy, which holds only in-frame ones; the method was immunoSEQ multiplex PCR. Seen here are roughly 13,000 clones, 75% to 90% observed once, and the top ten hold more than 3.5%. Samples derive from patients with active juvenile idiopathic arthritis. V dropped 2 bases and J dropped 4 bases, with 16 bases sitting between them. The CDR3 is 16 residues long. The germline CDR1 and CDR2 sequences are SGHNT and YYREEE (reference sequence). Sample: CD4+ T cells from synovial fluid. The J gene is TRBJ1-5, the V gene TRBV5-4; D remains ambiguous. The receptor comes from a human patient with juvenile idiopathic arthritis. Some clones in this sample may be carry-over from other donors' samples. In nucleotides, the CDR3 is TGTGCCAGCAGCTTCTCTCCCGGGATCCGAAATCAGCCCCAGCATTTT. Its protein product is CASSFSPGIRNQPQHF.